The 3 T cell receptor beta chains given below trace back to one sample, sequenced in a study of T cell repertoires in ileal Crohn's disease (dated by TCRdb to about 2019). Library generation was performed with the immunoSEQ multiplex PCR assay. TCRdb provides this immuneACCESS table in a form limited to in-frame rearrangements. Some clones are lacking; in checked studies, under half of them reflect an unresolved V gene, and why the rest are absent is not known. This sample holds about 13,000 clones; roughly 80% were observed only once. The top ten clonotypes cover about 4.5% of the sample. Sequencing was performed on ileal tissue. The source is an adult with Crohn's disease.

This chain uses TRBV6-1 with TRBJ2-2; possibly TRBD1 for D (6 bases). Trimming stripped 6 bases from V and 3 bases from J, with 11 bases between. Germline CDR1 and CDR2: MNHNS and SASEGT. The CDR3 has 14 amino acids. The DNA of the CDR3 is TGTGCCAGCAGATTGACAGGATACACCGGGGAGCTGTTTTTT. Protein sequence: CASRLTGYTGELFF.

A single count supports this clone. This sequence joins TRBV10-2 and TRBJ2-5; the match to TRBD2 covers 12 bases. Germline assignment: CDR1 WSHSY and CDR2 SAAADI. CDR3 length equals 15 residues. The V gene end was trimmed by 3 bases and the J gene end by 9 bases; junction bases not matched to a gene: 8. For the CDR3, the DNA is TGCGCCAGCAGTGAAGCTAGCGGGGGGGGCGAGGCCCAGTACTTC. Encoded protein: CASSEASGGGEAQYF.

The chain employs TRBV7-2 and TRBJ2-1, with 11 bases aligning to TRBD2. This CDR3 comprises 13 residues. Trimming removed 4 bases from V and 8 bases from J; junction bases left unmatched: 1. Per germline, CDR1 SGHTA and CDR2 FQGNSA. The CDR3, as DNA: TGTGCCAGCAGCTCGGGACTAGCGGATGAGCAGTTCTTC. Translation: CASSSGLADEQFF.